This paragraph reports one T cell receptor (beta chain). This sample is drawn from a study of blood T cell repertoires in COVID-19. Participant age was roughly 18 to 90 years, and participants resided in 24 US areas. Under the authors' procedure: How many nucleated cells were present was estimated from reference gene primer amplification. Sequenced by immunoSEQ multiplex PCR; TCRdb stores in-frame clones only, minus some. D and trimming come from the DNA, and the V and J calls and clone size come from that table. The repertoire consists of tens of thousands of clones, with around 89% occurring once and the leading ten covering under 1.5%. This CDR3 is 16 amino acids long. Germline values: CDR1 SEHNR, CDR2 FQNEAQ (reference sequence). Trimming took 3 bases from V and 0 from J; bases not matched to a gene: 5.

The TCR was taken from a woman aged 45-65 years with acute COVID-19. The chain combines TRBV7-9 with TRBJ1-1; 9 bases align to TRBD1. What was sequenced was PBMCs or T cells enriched from blood (not recorded which). The CDR3 DNA sequence: TGTGCCAGCAGCTTGAACAGGGGGCCGATGAACACTGAAGCTTTCTTT. This translates into CASSLNRGPMNTEAFF.